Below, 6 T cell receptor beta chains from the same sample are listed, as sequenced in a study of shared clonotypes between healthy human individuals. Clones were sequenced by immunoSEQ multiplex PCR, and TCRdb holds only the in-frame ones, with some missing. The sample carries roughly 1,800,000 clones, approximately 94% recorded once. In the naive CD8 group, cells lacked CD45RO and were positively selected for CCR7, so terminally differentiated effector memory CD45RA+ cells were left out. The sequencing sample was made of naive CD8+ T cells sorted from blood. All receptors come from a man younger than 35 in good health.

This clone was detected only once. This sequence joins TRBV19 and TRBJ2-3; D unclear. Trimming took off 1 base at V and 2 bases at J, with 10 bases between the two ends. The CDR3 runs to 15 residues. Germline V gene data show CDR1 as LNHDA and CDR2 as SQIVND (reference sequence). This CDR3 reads CASSIGGTYTDTQYF. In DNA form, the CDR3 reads TGTGCCAGTAGTATAGGTGGAACCTACACAGATACGCAGTATTTT.

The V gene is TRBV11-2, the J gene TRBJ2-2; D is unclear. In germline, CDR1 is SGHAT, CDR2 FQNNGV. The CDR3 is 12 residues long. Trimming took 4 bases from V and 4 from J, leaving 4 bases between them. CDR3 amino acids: CASSSITGELFF. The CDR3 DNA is TGTGCCAGCAGCTCTATCACCGGGGAGCTGTTTTTT. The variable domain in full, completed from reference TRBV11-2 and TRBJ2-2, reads EAGVAQSPRYKIIEKRQSVAFWCNPISGHATLYWYQQILGQGPKLLIQFQNNGVVDDSQLPKDRFSAERLKGVDSTLKIQPAKLEDSAVYLCASSSITGELFFGEGSRLTVL.

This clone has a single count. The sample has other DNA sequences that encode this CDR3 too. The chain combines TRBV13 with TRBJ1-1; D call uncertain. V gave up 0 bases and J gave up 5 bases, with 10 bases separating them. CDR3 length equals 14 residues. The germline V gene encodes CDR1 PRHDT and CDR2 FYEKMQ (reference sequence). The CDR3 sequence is CASSLGTGLTEAFF. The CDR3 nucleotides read TGTGCCAGCAGCTTAGGCACCGGGTTGACTGAAGCTTTCTTT.

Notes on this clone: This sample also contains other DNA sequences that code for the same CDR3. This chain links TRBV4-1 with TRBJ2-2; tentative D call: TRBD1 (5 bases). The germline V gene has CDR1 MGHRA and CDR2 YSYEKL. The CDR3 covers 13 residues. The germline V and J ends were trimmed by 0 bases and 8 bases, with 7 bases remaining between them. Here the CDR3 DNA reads TGCGCCAGCAGCCAAGACAGGGCAGGGGAGCTGTTTTTT. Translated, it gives CASSQDRAGELFF.

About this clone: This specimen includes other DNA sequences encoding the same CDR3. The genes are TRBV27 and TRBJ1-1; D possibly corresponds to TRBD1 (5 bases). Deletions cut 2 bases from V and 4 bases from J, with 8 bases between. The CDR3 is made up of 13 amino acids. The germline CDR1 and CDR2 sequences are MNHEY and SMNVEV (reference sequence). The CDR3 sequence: CASSLGGGTEAFF. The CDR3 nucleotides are TGTGCCAGCAGTTTAGGTGGGGGCACTGAAGCTTTCTTT.

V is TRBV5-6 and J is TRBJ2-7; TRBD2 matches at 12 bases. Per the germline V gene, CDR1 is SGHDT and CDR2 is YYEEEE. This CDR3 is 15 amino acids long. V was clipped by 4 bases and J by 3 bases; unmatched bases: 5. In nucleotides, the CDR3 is TGTGCCAGCAGCGCGACTAGCGGGAGAGTCTACGAGCAGTACTTC. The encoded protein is CASSATSGRVYEQYF. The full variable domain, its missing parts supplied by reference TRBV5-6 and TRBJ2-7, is DAGVTQSPTHLIKTRGQQVTLRCSPKSGHDTVSWYQQALGQGPQFIFQYYEEEERQRGNFPDRFSGHQFPNYSSELNVNALLLGDSALYLCASSATSGRVYEQYFGPGTRLTVT.